This T cell receptor beta chain was identified in a study of breast tumors, draining lymph nodes, adjacent tissues (TCRdb year 2016). The study in broad terms: The study compared TCR beta repertoires across tumor, adjacent nontumor tissue and axillary lymph nodes from breast cancer patients. In human breast cancer, the study set out to assess how tumor, surrounding tissue and draining lymph node repertoires relate to one another and whether T cells might be exchanged between them. Study-level results and caveats: Rather than being directly demonstrated, the conclusion that tumor T cells originate in lymph nodes was presented as consistent with a hypothesis. Tumor T-cell repertoires showed less diversity than lymph node repertoires and more diversity than nontumor tissue repertoires, and tumor T-cell repertoires showed preferential V and J gene usage. Tumor and nontumor tissue repertoires were found to be significantly more similar in luminal-like than in basal-like breast cancer. The data were considered consistent with the idea that most tumor T cells come from the lymph node and then expand in tumor tissue.

Instrument on record: Illumina HiSeq 2000. TCR beta chain libraries were generated by multiplex PCR amplification. High-throughput sequencing was used to analyze the amplified TCR beta chain products. In-frame beta chains were kept once TCRdb had trimmed the public reads at Q25 with fastp and called clones with MiXCR. Each CDR3 protein appears once, grouped with its most common genes and DNA. In this sample the table shows some 150,000 distinct CDR3 sequences, around 24% of which occur a single time. Around 2.6% of the sample is in the top ten clones. With respect to this clonotype: Its antigen is not yet known. Base-call qualities are not available, and no considerably larger clone is one nucleotide away.

Lymph node samples were obtained from the axillary draining lymph nodes of breast cancer patients. The germline V gene gives CDR1 as SGHVS and CDR2 as FQNEAQ. From the cysteine up to the phenylalanine, the CDR3 has a length of 16 residues. Of all the DNA, just the CDR3 is kept, 48 bases in frame from base 1. V and J are trimmed by 5 bases and 2 bases, and the gene matches miss 7 bases of the junction. Sequencing was done on a sample of axillary lymph node tissue. This receptor chain uses TRBV7-8 and TRBJ2-3, with 10 bases aligning to TRBD2. The TCR sequence derives from a female donor with breast cancer. Some clones in this sample may be carry-over from other donors' samples. The CDR3 loop reads CASSTRTSGLTDTQYF. At the DNA level, the sequence is TGTGCCAGCAGCACGAGGACTAGCGGACTCACAGATACGCAGTATTTT.